This T cell receptor beta chain was sequenced during a study of CD8 T cells in ankylosing spondylitis. General study points: From matched ankylosing spondylitis synovial fluid, disease-linked clones were reportedly recovered at significantly enriched levels. Among TCR beta sequences, a motif of eight highly homologous variants appeared characteristic of ankylosing spondylitis blood. Peripheral blood samples showed relatively rare disease-linked clones, and these clones were CD8+.

The CDR3 spans 11 residues. Trimming removed 4 bases at V and 3 bases at J, with 4 bases between. This clonotype has only a few counts. No antigen is known for it. Quantitative barcoded 5'-RACE was used to prepare TCR beta libraries. TCRdb redid the calling of the 5' RACE reads with MiXCR, one entry per CDR3 protein. The sample lists hundreds of thousands of distinct CDR3 sequences; roughly 27% were seen once. The sequence derives from a male donor with ankylosing spondylitis. Input material: blood, either unsorted or a sorted T cell fraction (not recorded which). V usage is TRBV12-3 or TRBV12-4 and J usage is TRBJ2-7; no clear D. Here the CDR3 DNA reads TGTGCCAGCAGTTGGAGCTACGAGCAGTACTTC. Translation: CASSWSYEQYF.